Detailed here is one TCR beta chain. The antigen remains undetermined. This specimen comes from a study of OX40 agonist ivuxolimab in advanced cancers. The CDR3 has 16 amino acids. Trimming cost V 3 bases and J 0 bases; bases outside gene matches: 1. Germline lookup yields CDR1 SGDLS and CDR2 YYNGEE. Whole-study findings and limits: Some patients without response likewise showed low normalized clonal expansion.

The method was immunoSEQ multiplex PCR; TCRdb's version includes in-frame clones alone and lacks a portion of them. The sample comprises 39,000 or so clones, 87% of which are singletons, and under 40% rests with the top ten. This receptor was taken from an adult with an advanced solid tumor such as melanoma, head and neck, liver or kidney cancer. This chain uses TRBV9 with TRBJ2-6; 9 nucleotides match TRBD1. Material: CD4+ or CD8+ T cells sorted from blood, obtained in a trial of the OX40 agonist ivuxolimab. As DNA, the CDR3 is TGTGCCAGCAGCGCGGACAGGGGCTCTGGGGCCAACGTCCTGACTTTC. This codes for CASSADRGSGANVLTF.